This T cell receptor (beta chain) was documented in a study of vaccination and CD4 T cells after COVID-19 (dated by TCRdb to about 2022). Looking at the study overall: SARS-CoV-2 positivity had been established in the convalescent patients by nasal swab PCR, and mild disease was recorded in several of these patients and severe disease in one. In around nine COVID-19 convalescent patients and a handful of infection-naive healthy vaccine recipients, the spike-specific CD4+ TCR repertoire before mRNA vaccination was compared with the repertoire after mRNA vaccination. Post-COVID blood samples from convalescent patients were collected a median of about 110 days after diagnosis, with a range of 35 to 161 days. Participants received two doses of either the Pfizer-BioNTech BNT162b2 vaccine (n=8) or the Moderna mRNA-1273 vaccine (n=2). Post-vaccine blood samples were collected a median of approximately 68 days after the second vaccine dose, ranging from roughly 13 to 250 days. Overlapping spike peptide pools from SARS-CoV-2 and from the common cold coronaviruses HCoV-NL63, HCoV-OC43 and HCoV-229E were used as culture stimuli. Control cultures received a CEFX viral epitope pool as the positive control, an HIV-1 Nef peptide pool as the negative control, or no peptide. The convalescent cohort included six males and four females, with two Hispanic individuals, seven Caucasians, two Asians and one multiracial person. Paper-wide results and their limitations: The study included relatively few convalescent patients and did not analyze early timepoints after natural infection. Nearly all vaccine-specific clones in convalescent patients (304 of 307) were mono-reactive for SARS-CoV-2 spike rather than cross-reactive with common cold coronaviruses. The median number of SARS-CoV-2-reactive clonotypes rose from 20 to 25 after infection to roughly 38 after vaccination, but the change was not significant. Among the post-vaccine SARS-CoV-2-reactive clones in convalescent patients, a median approximately 90% showed up only after vaccination, which suggests vaccine-specific priming.

In the case of this clonotype: No cognate antigen has been identified for it. It has no much larger one-base neighbor in the sample; base qualities were not kept.

Reading the label with the study, this specimen's treatment or condition is: approximately nine-day PBMC culture with coronavirus spike peptide pools or control peptides (ViraFEST assay). The ViraFEST assay, used in the study, expanded antigen-specific T cells with peptide pools and then identified the expanded clonotypes through TCR sequencing. Positive SARS-CoV-2 PCR tests in the convalescent patients dated from March to December 2020, before Alpha, Beta and Delta variants emerged in the United States. Each well held 2.2 million or so PBMCs cultured in IMDM containing roughly 5% human AB serum and 9 to 10 IU/ml IL-2, with 8 to 10 ug/ml peptide pools added. On days 3 and 7, half of the culture medium was replaced with fresh IL-2-containing medium. After less than 12 days of culture, CD4+ T cells were isolated by negative selection using the EasySep CD4+ T cell isolation kit. PBMCs were separated from whole blood using Ficoll-Paque Plus gradient centrifugation and then either used fresh or cryopreserved at -140C. Each culture condition was generally run in triplicate wells.

From the cysteine up to the phenylalanine, the CDR3 has a length of 14 residues. The sequence is cut down to CDR3 DNA, 42 bases in frame from base 1. CDR1 and CDR2 are read off the germline V gene as MDHEN and SYDVKM. The junction carries 17 bases between V and J, which are trimmed by 5 bases and 6 bases respectively. Library creation used PCR. DNA from cultured CD4+ T cells was subjected to TCR sequencing with the Oncomine TCR Beta short-read assay at the Johns Hopkins FTIC core. The QIAamp micro DNA kit was used to extract genomic DNA from the cultured CD4+ T cells. Oncomine TCR Beta libraries from cultured CD4+ T cells were pooled using unique dual indexes and sequenced on an Illumina iSeq 100. Per the original workflow: Non-productive sequences were filtered out, and CDR3s that did not start with C, did not end with F or W, or were shorter than 7 amino acids were discarded. Antigen-specific clonotypes were identified with the MANAFEST web application by comparing peptide-stimulated wells with reference and other culture wells. To be called positive, a clone needed an FDR below 0.05, an odds ratio above 5, and a productive frequency above 0.1% in at least two of three replicate wells. A clonotype counted as cross-reactive if it showed significant expansion both in the SARS-CoV-2 spike wells and in at least one common cold coronavirus spike condition. Similarity between CDR3 sequences was evaluated in R version 3.6.1 using Levenshtein distances (stringdist) and unrooted phylogenetic trees (ape). The raw public reads went through TCRdb reprocessing: fastp at Q25, MiXCR clone calling, in-frame beta chains kept. Each record represents a unique CDR3 protein, reported with the most common genes and DNA among its rows. In this record, the V and J calls reflect TCRdb's handling and not the investigators' own analysis. The table for this sample lists around 18,000 distinct CDR3 sequences; around 75% of them were counted only once. The ten largest clones capture roughly 15% of the sample.

The origin of this receptor is a human donor who had recovered from COVID-19. The sequenced material came from CD4+ T cells from blood, cultured in vitro. This chain is built from TRBV28 and TRBJ2-7; too little of a D gene remains to name it. The DNA sequence is given as TGTGCCAGCAGTACCCGGCCAGAACCCTCCGAGCAGTACTTC. Translation gives CASSTRPEPSEQYF.